This is a list of T cell receptor beta chains from one sample in a study of cytomegalovirus exposure and HLA in healthy donors. The data were produced by immunoSEQ multiplex PCR, yet TCRdb's version contains in-frame clones alone and is incomplete. The sample shows around 190,000 clones, 78% of them seen only once. The sample consisted of PBMCs. The origin of the receptors is a female donor in good health and CMV-seronegative. Each CDR3 is given with its conserved first and last residue. The D gene is left open where the match is weak. Only some rows state a clone size, as once, few, many or a class for expanded clones.

TRBJ2-2 | TRBV18 | TRBD2 | . | TGTGCCAGCTCACCGCGGGAGGAAAACACCGGGGAGCTGTTTTTT | CASSPREENTGELFF
TRBJ1-4 | TRBV21-1 | . | . | TGTGCCAGCAGCAAAACAGCCCTCCTTTTTAAACTGTTTTTT | CASSKTALLFKLFF
TRBJ1-1 | TRBV19 | TRBD1 | few | TGTGCCAGTAGTAGAAAGGGGGCCGGCACTGAAGCTTTCTTT | CASSRKGAGTEAFF
TRBJ1-5 | TRBV19 | . | . | TGTGCCAGTTCCACTCCGGGGGGTGACAGTTTTTATAGCAATCAGCCCCAGCATTTT | CASSTPGGDSFYSNQPQHF
TRBJ2-7 | TRBV27 | TRBD1 | . | TGTGCCAGCAGGGACCGGGACAGGGGATGGTACGAGCAGTACTTC | CASRDRDRGWYEQYF
TRBJ1-5 | TRBV19 | . | . | TGTGCCAGTAGTACGAGGACAGTCTCGAGCAATCAGCCCCAGCATTTT | CASSTRTVSSNQPQHF
TRBJ1-3 | TRBV6-6 | . | . | TGTGCCAGCAGTTACTCGCACGGGGAGGGAAACACCATATATTTT | CASSYSHGEGNTIYF
TRBJ2-1 | TRBV4-2 | . | few | TGTGCCAGCAGCCAAGGGACTCTCAATGAGCAGTTCTTC | CASSQGTLNEQFF
TRBJ1-2 | TRBV18 | TRBD1 | once | TGTGCCAGCTCATCAAGACAGGGGGCAAACTATGGCTACACCTTC | CASSSRQGANYGYTF
TRBJ2-7 | TRBV28 | TRBD1 | . | TGTGCCAGCAGGGGCATGAGGACAGGGACATCCTACGAGCAGTACTTC | CASRGMRTGTSYEQYF
TRBJ2-7 | TRBV27 | TRBD2 | few | TGTGCCAGCAGAGGACTAGCGGGATATGACGCCTACGAGCAGTACTTC | CASRGLAGYDAYEQYF
TRBJ1-2 | TRBV28 | . | . | TGTGCCAGCAGTCCCCCGCAGGGTTTATATGGCTACACCTTC | CASSPPQGLYGYTF
TRBJ2-1 | TRBV6-1 | TRBD2 | . | TGTGCCAGCAGGCACGGGACTAGCGAAGGCAATGAGCAGTTCTTC | CASRHGTSEGNEQFF
TRBJ2-3 | TRBV7-6 | . | . | TGTGCCAGCAGGAAGACGGGTGGGGGCTTCACAGATACGCAGTATTTT | CASRKTGGGFTDTQYF
TRBJ1-1 | TRBV4-2 | . | few | TGTGCCAGCAGCCAATCTGTACAGAGGAACACTGAAGCTTTCTTT | CASSQSVQRNTEAFF
TRBJ2-3 | TRBV5-1 | . | . | TGCGCCAGCAGCTTGGAGAGCGGACGCACAGATACGCAGTATTTT | CASSLESGRTDTQYF
TRBJ2-7 | TRBV5-1 | TRBD1 | . | TGCGCCAGCAGCTTGACGACAGGGGGAACCTACGAGCAGTACTTC | CASSLTTGGTYEQYF
TRBJ1-5 | TRBV6-5 | . | . | TGTGCCAGCAGTGACTGGCTCGTTAGCAATCAGCCCCAGCATTTT | CASSDWLVSNQPQHF
TRBJ2-1 | TRBV19 | . | . | TGTGCCAGTAGTGCTCAAGGACTAACTGTCAATGAGCAGTTCTTC | CASSAQGLTVNEQFF
TRBJ1-3 | TRBV5-1 | TRBD1 | . | TGCGCCAGCAGCTTGGCTTCACAGGGGGCTGGTGGAAACACCATATATTTT | CASSLASQGAGGNTIYF
TRBJ2-2 | TRBV10-3 | TRBD1 | once | TGTGCCATCAGTGAGTTTAGGGGGCTGGCGACCGGGGAGCTGTTTTTT | CAISEFRGLATGELFF
TRBJ2-7 | TRBV21-1 | . | . | TGTGCCAGCAGACCGAAAGGAACCCACAGGGTGAGCTCCTACGAGCAGTACTTC | CASRPKGTHRVSSYEQYF
TRBJ2-6 | TRBV7-9 | TRBD1 | . | TGTGCCAGCAGCTTGGGGACAGGAAACGTCCTGACTTTC | CASSLGTGNVLTF
TRBJ1-6 | TRBV4-2 | . | . | TGTGCCAGCAGCCAAGATCTCGCGGTTTTTGATTCACCCCTCCACTTT | CASSQDLAVFDSPLHF
TRBJ1-3 | TRBV29-1 | . | few | TGCAGCGGTCTGGGGGGGTCGAACTCTGGAAACACCATATATTTT | CSGLGGSNSGNTIYF
TRBJ2-7 | TRBV4-2 | . | . | TGTGCCAGCAGCCCTGGCCAGGGGACGCTCTCCTACGAGCAGTACTTC | CASSPGQGTLSYEQYF
TRBJ2-7 | TRBV7-9 | . | . | TGTTCCAGCAGCTTAGCCGGGGGCTCCTACGAGCAGTACTTC | CSSSLAGGSYEQYF
TRBJ2-7 | TRBV5-5 | . | . | TGTGCCAGCAGCTTGTCAGGGCAGGCCAGTTCTCACTACGAGCAGTACTTC | CASSLSGQASSHYEQYF